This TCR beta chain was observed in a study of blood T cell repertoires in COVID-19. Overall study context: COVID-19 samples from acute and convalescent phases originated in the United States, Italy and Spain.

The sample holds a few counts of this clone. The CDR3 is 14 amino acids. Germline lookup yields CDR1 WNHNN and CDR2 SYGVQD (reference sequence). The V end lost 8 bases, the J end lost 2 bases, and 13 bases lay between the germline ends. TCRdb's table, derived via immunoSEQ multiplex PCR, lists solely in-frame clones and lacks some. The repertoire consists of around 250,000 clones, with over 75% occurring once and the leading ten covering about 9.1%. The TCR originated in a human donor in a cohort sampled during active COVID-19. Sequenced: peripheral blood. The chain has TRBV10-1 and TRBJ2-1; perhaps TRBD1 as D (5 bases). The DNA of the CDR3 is TGCGCCAGCTCTAATGACAGTCCCTACAATGAGCAGTTCTTC. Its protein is CASSNDSPYNEQFF.